Each of the 4 T cell receptor beta chains below was sequenced from the same sample in a study of identical twins listed by TCRdb under 2016. The protocol used for the library was 5' RACE. The sample was run on an Illumina HiSeq 2000. Using fastp at Q25 and MiXCR, TCRdb reprocessed the public reads and kept productive beta chains. Every distinct CDR3 protein forms one entry, paired with its most common genes and DNA. A total of approximately 700,000 distinct CDR3 sequences appear in this sample, 5.5% to 6.5% of them only once. The top ten hold 1.5% to 2% of the sample. The sample consisted of naive T cells sorted from blood. The sample's cell subset or site label, in plain terms: cells isolated with a human naive T-cell isolation kit. All receptors come from a man younger than 35 in good health.

This clonotype was seen only a few times. The chain combines TRBV12-3 or TRBV12-4 with TRBJ2-1; 14 bases are a match to TRBD2. The CDR3 sequence is 15 residues long. Germline trimming cut 6 bases from V and 14 bases from J; bases unmatched to any gene: 12. CDR3 sequence (DNA): TGTGCCAGCAGACCAAGAGGGACTAGCGGGAGTATAAAGTTCTTC. This codes for CASRPRGTSGSIKFF.

In this sample, this clonotype turned up many times. The gene calls are TRBV7-8 and TRBJ2-2; possible D gene TRBD1, 8 bases. This CDR3 spans 16 amino acids. Per the germline V gene, CDR1 is SGHVS and CDR2 is FQNEAQ. The V end was cut by 5 bases, the J end by 7 bases, with 20 bases between. This CDR3 reads CASSPRRQGRGGELFF. In nucleotides, the CDR3 is TGTGCCAGCAGCCCCCGTCGACAGGGGAGGGGCGGGGAGCTGTTTTTT.

This clonotype was found a few times. The rearrangement links TRBV10-3 to TRBJ2-7; TRBD1 matches 7 bases. Germline values: CDR1 ENHRY, CDR2 SYGVKD. The CDR3 is made up of 13 amino acids. V was pared by 6 bases and J by 2 bases, with 4 bases of the junction left unmatched. CDR3 region: CAIRGDSTYEQYF. The CDR3 DNA follows: TGTGCCATCAGGGGGGACAGTACCTACGAGCAGTACTTC.

This clonotype was detected many times. The chain couples TRBV12-3 or TRBV12-4 to TRBJ2-1, with D hard to call. With 7 bases removed from V and 5 bases from J, the gap between germline ends came to 9 bases. This CDR3 has 12 amino acids. The CDR3 DNA sequence: TGTGCCAGCAAAGAAACCAACAATGAGCAGTTCTTC. It translates to CASKETNNEQFF.